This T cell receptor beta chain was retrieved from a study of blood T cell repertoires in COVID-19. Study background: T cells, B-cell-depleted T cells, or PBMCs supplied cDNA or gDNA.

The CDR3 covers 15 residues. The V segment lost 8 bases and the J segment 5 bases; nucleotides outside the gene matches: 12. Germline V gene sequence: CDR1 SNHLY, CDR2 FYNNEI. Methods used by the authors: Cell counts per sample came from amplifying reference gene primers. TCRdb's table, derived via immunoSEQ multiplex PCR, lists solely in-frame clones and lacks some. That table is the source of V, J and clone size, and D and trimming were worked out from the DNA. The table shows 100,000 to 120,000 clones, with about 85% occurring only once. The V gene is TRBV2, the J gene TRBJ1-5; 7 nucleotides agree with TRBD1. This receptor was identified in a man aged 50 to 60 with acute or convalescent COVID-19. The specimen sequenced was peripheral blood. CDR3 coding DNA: TGTGCCAGCGGGGCGGAACAGGGGCGCTATCAGCCCCAGCATTTT. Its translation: CASGAEQGRYQPQHF.